The 19 T cell receptor beta chains listed next were all sequenced from one sample in a study of metastatic and nonmetastatic thyroid tumors. TCRdb reprocessed the PCR reads using MiXCR. The data show roughly 24,000 clones, 20% to 25% seen once. All patients were untreated before thyroid surgery. Sequenced: blood. These receptors originate from a male donor with papillary thyroid cancer or a benign thyroid nodule (not recorded which). Some clones in this sample may be carry-over from other donors' samples.

This rearrangement joins TRBV9 to TRBJ2-7; D possibly corresponds to TRBD1 (6 bases). CDR1 and CDR2 from the germline V gene are SGDLS and YYNGEE. The length of the CDR3 is 14 residues. Trimming left V 4 bases short and J 1 base short, with 12 bases between. The CDR3 loop is CASSPGTRSYEQYF. For the CDR3, the DNA is TGTGCCAGCAGCCCAGGGACAAGGTCCTACGAGCAGTACTTC.

The table lists this clone with many counts. This sequence joins TRBV27 and TRBJ2-7; possible D gene TRBD1, 6 bases. From germline, CDR1 is MNHEY and CDR2 SMNVEV (reference sequence). Trimming cost V 2 bases and J 2 bases, with 16 bases left between them. The CDR3 runs to 16 residues. CDR3 DNA sequence: TGTGCCAGCAGTTTAAGTGTCGGGACAAATCCCTACGAGCAGTACTTC. It yields the protein CASSLSVGTNPYEQYF.

This clone was seen ten or more times. V and J are TRBV30 and TRBJ2-4; no firm D call. The CDR3 runs to 15 residues. Germline V lookup: CDR1 GTSNPN, CDR2 SVGIG (reference sequence). Deletions cut 2 bases from V and 0 bases from J, with 11 bases between. CDR3 sequence reads: CAWSTSRIAKNIQYF. Written as DNA, the CDR3 is TGTGCCTGGAGTACCTCGAGGATAGCCAAAAACATTCAGTACTTC. Full variable domain (remainder filled in from reference TRBV30 and TRBJ2-4): SQTIHQWPATLVQPVGSPLSLECTVEGTSNPNLYWYRQAAGRGLQLLFYSVGIGQISSEVPQNLSASRPQDRQFILSSKKLLLSDSGFYLCAWSTSRIAKNIQYFGAGTRLSVL.

By its share, this clone is medium-sized (0.01 to 0.1%). The rearrangement joins TRBV27 to TRBJ1-1, with a possible D match to TRBD1 (5 bases). Germline values: CDR1 MNHEY, CDR2 SMNVEV (reference sequence). Trimming removed 5 bases at V and 4 bases at J, with 17 bases between. The CDR3 totals 15 residues. In DNA, the CDR3 is TGTGCCAGCAGTATAAACAGGTGGGGAGGCACTGAAGCTTTCTTT. Protein product: CASSINRWGGTEAFF.

This clone is medium-sized (0.01 to 0.1%) within its sample. V is TRBV6-2 or TRBV6-3 and J is TRBJ1-6; D gene unclear. Germline V gives CDR1 MNHEY, CDR2 SVGEGT. The CDR3 has 15 amino acids. V shed 6 bases and J shed 4 bases, with 13 bases lying between them. The CDR3 DNA follows: TGTGCCAGCAGATCGGCTGAAGGATATAATTCACCCCTCCACTTT. Translating it yields CASRSAEGYNSPLHF.

The chain has TRBV6-1 and TRBJ2-7, with 7 nucleotides matching TRBD2. V shed 7 bases and J 3 bases; nucleotides not matched to a gene: 9. There are 14 residues in the CDR3. Germline CDR1 MNHNS, CDR2 SASEGT. The CDR3 protein is CASTASGSFYEQYF. The CDR3 bases are TGTGCCAGCACCGCTAGCGGCTCTTTCTACGAGCAGTACTTC.

The V gene is TRBV20-1, the J gene TRBJ1-2; 9 bases fit TRBD1. CDR3 size: 13 residues. CDR1 and CDR2 from the germline V gene are DFQATT and SNEGSKA (reference sequence). V gave up 5 bases and J gave up 3 bases; unmatched junction bases: 4. As DNA, the CDR3 is TGCAGTGCTGGGACAGGGCGGGACTATGGCTACACCTTC. Amino acid sequence: CSAGTGRDYGYTF.

This clone was observed at least ten times. This chain joins TRBV28 and TRBJ2-1, with a weak D call TRBD2 (6 bases). V was cut by 3 bases and J by 5 bases, with 11 bases left in between. Germline V gene sequence: CDR1 MDHEN, CDR2 SYDVKM. CDR3 length equals 14 residues. The CDR3 DNA is TGTGCCAGCAGTTTTCGGGAGACCGACAATGAGCAGTTCTTC. It codes for CASSFRETDNEQFF.

V is TRBV11-2 and J is TRBJ2-7; 11 bases match TRBD2. There are 15 residues in the CDR3. Losses at the gene ends were 6 bases for V and 3 bases for J; bases not matched to a gene: 7. CDR1 and CDR2 from the germline V gene are SGHAT and FQNNGV. The CDR3, as DNA: TGTGCCAGCAGACCCCTAGCGGGAGGCCTCTACGAGCAGTACTTC. This codes for CASRPLAGGLYEQYF.

On this clone: The junction and the germline gene differ at one end; a read error may be behind it. The chain combines TRBV20-1 with TRBJ1-1; perhaps TRBD1 as D (5 bases). The length of the CDR3 is 14 residues. Germline-derived CDR1 and CDR2 are DFQATT and SNEGSKA (reference sequence). The CDR3 nucleotides are TGCAGTGCTCTTACCCAGGGTACGGTCACTGAATCTTTCTTT. It yields the protein CSALTQGTVTESFF.

The table lists this clone with a few counts. The V call is TRBV12-3 or TRBV12-4, the J call TRBJ1-5; TRBD1 might be the D (5 bases). Trimming removed 3 bases at V and 11 bases at J, with 17 bases between. The CDR3 runs 14 residues. Here the CDR3 DNA reads TGTGCCAGCAGTTTCGAAACCCTACAGGACACCCAGCATTTT. It yields the protein CASSFETLQDTQHF.

For this clone: Other nucleotide sequences in the sample specify the same CDR3. The gene calls are TRBV27 and TRBJ1-6, with 9 bases lining up with TRBD1. The junction had 3 bases not matched to a gene; V was cut back by 3 bases and J by 9 bases. The CDR3 has 14 amino acids. Germline V gives CDR1 MNHEY, CDR2 SMNVEV (reference sequence). DNA of the CDR3: TGTGCCAGCAGTTTCGGACAGGGGACTTCACCCCTCCACTTT. Protein: CASSFGQGTSPLHF.

This clone came up many times. CDR3: CASSATLRDRTTSGELFF. The CDR3 DNA reads as TGTGCCAGCAGCGCCACTCTCCGGGACAGGACTACTTCCGGGGAGCTGTTTTTT. V usage is TRBV11-2 and J usage is TRBJ2-2; TRBD1 matches at 8 bases. The CDR3 consists of 18 residues. Germline V CDR1 and CDR2: SGHAT, FQNNGV. With 5 bases clipped from V and 6 bases from J, the junction kept 17 bases outside the gene matches.

Judged by abundance, this clone is medium-sized (0.01 to 0.1%). V is TRBV4-3 and J is TRBJ2-3; D might be TRBD1 (6 bases). With 1 base removed from V and 5 bases from J, the gap between germline ends came to 13 bases. The CDR3 has 15 residues. The V gene's germline CDR1 is LGHNA and CDR2 YSLEER. The CDR3 region has the DNA TGCGCCAGCAGCCAAGCGTCCCAACAGGGAGATACGCAGTATTTT. Residues: CASSQASQQGDTQYF.

This clone is deemed medium-sized. This sequence joins TRBV6-2 or TRBV6-3 and TRBJ2-7; D unclear. Germline CDR1 is MNHEY and CDR2 is SVGEGT. With 6 bases removed from V and 1 base from J, the gap between germline ends came to 13 bases. The CDR3 consists of 14 residues. In nucleotides, the CDR3 is TGTGCCAGCAGACGAGGTATCCCTTCCTACGAGCAGTACTTC. Protein: CASRRGIPSYEQYF.

This clone has a count of ten or more. The chain uses TRBV12-3 or TRBV12-4 and TRBJ2-2; D not certain. The CDR3 sequence is 13 residues long. V was trimmed by 2 bases and J by 6 bases, leaving 7 bases between them. This CDR3 reads CASSLSRAGELFF. In nucleotides, the CDR3 is TGTGCCAGCAGTTTATCTAGGGCCGGGGAGCTGTTTTTT.

The chain is built from TRBV20-1 and TRBJ2-6, with D unclear. Deletions cut 5 bases from V and 0 bases from J, with 11 bases between. This CDR3 comprises 15 residues. CDR1 is DFQATT and CDR2 is SNEGSKA in the germline V gene (reference sequence). CDR3 in amino acids: CSAGVGLSGANVLTF. CDR3 nucleotides: TGCAGTGCTGGGGTGGGCCTCTCTGGGGCCAACGTCCTGACTTTC.

This clone has more than one count but fewer than ten. The genes are TRBV28 and TRBJ2-2; D gene uncertain. The germline gives CDR1 MDHEN, CDR2 SYDVKM. The CDR3 contains 15 residues. Trimming removed 4 bases from V and 9 bases from J, with 18 bases in between. The CDR3 coding sequence is TGTGCCAGCAGTTCGAGCGTCGCCCCCTGCTGGGAGCTGTTTTTT. Protein product: CASSSSVAPCWELFF. Full variable domain (remainder filled in from reference TRBV28 and TRBJ2-2): DVKVTQSSRYLVKRTGEKVFLECVQDMDHENMFWYRQDPGLGLRLIYFSYDVKMKEKGDIPEGYSVSREKKERFSLILESASTNQTSMYLCASSSSVAPCWELFFGEGSRLTVL.

Many counts were recorded for this clone. V and J are TRBV3-1 and TRBJ2-3, with a weak D call TRBD2 (6 bases). Germline CDR1 LGHDT, CDR2 YNNKEL (reference sequence). V shed 1 base and J shed 5 bases, with 22 bases lying between them. The CDR3 sequence is 18 residues long. Written as DNA, the CDR3 is TGTGCCAGCAGCCAAGGGATTCCTGGGCGGGATGGGGGAGATACGCAGTATTTT. Protein: CASSQGIPGRDGGDTQYF.